These 3 T cell receptor beta chains were sequenced from one sample in a study of shared clonotypes between healthy human individuals (dated by TCRdb to between 2020 and 2021). Library preparation was by the immunoSEQ multiplex PCR assay. TCRdb took over this immuneACCESS table, retaining in-frame rearrangements with V and J assigned. Such tables are incomplete; in checked studies, under half of the missing clones stem from an unresolved V gene, and the remainder is unexplained. This sample holds about 380,000 clones; roughly 96% were observed only once. The ten most abundant clones make up 0.32% of the sample. What was sequenced was memory CD8+ T cells sorted from blood. Taken with the paper, the label for cell subset or site translates to: CD45RO+ cells pooled with CCR7-negative TemRA cells. The receptors shown here come from a man aged 30-40 years in good health.

The chain has TRBV7-6 and TRBJ2-1; 10 nucleotides agree with TRBD2. The V gene end was trimmed by 3 bases and the J gene end by 4 bases; junction bases not matched to a gene: 6. CDR1 is SGHVS and CDR2 is FNYEAQ in the germline V gene. The CDR3 covers 16 residues. This chain's CDR3 is CASSFLSGRSYNEQFF. The CDR3 DNA reads TGTGCCAGCAGCTTTCTTAGCGGGAGGTCTTACAATGAGCAGTTCTTC.

The rearrangement joins TRBV7-6 to TRBJ2-7; D not resolved. This CDR3 has 15 amino acids. V was trimmed by 4 bases and J by 2 bases, leaving 15 bases between them. CDR1 and CDR2 from the germline V gene are SGHVS and FNYEAQ. The CDR3 DNA is TGTGCCAGCAGCTACCAGAGTACTGGGACCTACGAGCAGTACTTC. It translates to CASSYQSTGTYEQYF.

This clone came up once. The gene calls are TRBV6-5 and TRBJ2-7; 8 nucleotides match TRBD2. The V gene end was trimmed by 2 bases and the J gene end by 7 bases; junction bases not matched to a gene: 10. The V gene's germline CDR1 is MNHEY and CDR2 SVGAGI. The CDR3 contains 15 residues. The CDR3 is CASSYDGTSSIEQYF. CDR3 bases: TGTGCCAGCAGTTACGACGGGACTAGTTCGATTGAGCAGTACTTC.